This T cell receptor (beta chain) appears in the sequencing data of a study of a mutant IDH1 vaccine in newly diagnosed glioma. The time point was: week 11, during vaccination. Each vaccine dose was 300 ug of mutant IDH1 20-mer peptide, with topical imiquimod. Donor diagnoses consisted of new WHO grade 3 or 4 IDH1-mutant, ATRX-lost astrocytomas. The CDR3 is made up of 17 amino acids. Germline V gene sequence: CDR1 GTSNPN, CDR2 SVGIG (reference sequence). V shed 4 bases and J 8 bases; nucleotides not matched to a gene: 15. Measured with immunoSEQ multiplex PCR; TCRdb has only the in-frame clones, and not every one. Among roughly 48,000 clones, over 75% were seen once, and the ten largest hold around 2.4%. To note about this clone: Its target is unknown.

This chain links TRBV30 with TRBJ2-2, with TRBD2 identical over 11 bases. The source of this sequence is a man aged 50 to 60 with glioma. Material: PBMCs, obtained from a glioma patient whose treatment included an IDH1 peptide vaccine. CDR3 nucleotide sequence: TGTGCCTGGACCCGCGTAGCGGGAGGGTTTATTAGGGGGGAGCTGTTTTTT. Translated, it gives CAWTRVAGGFIRGELFF.